This T cell receptor beta chain stems from a study of molecular identifiers for immune sequencing clone quantification. A few counts support this clonotype. Its antigen is as yet unknown. Previously published methods and listed TCR primers were used for the bulk TCR libraries. TCRdb processed the PCR reads anew with MiXCR; each CDR3 protein has one entry. The repertoire includes around 480,000 distinct CDR3 sequences, about a fifth of them detected once, and around 0.86% sits in the top ten. General study points: Clones carrying above 20 RNA copies accounted for over 98% of effector molecules, under 1% in naive cells.

The clonotype was recovered from a human donor in good health. Some libraries in this study had Jurkat cell RNA spiked in. The sample consisted of naive CD8+ T cells from blood, with Jurkat cell RNA spiked in. The subset is: FACS-sorted CD8+CD4-CCR7+CD45RA+ naive T cells.

CDR3: CASSHGSNYGYTF. The CDR3 nucleotides are TGTGCCAGCAGTCATGGATCAAACTATGGCTACACCTTC. This chain links TRBV12-3 or TRBV12-4 with TRBJ1-2; unclear D gene. This CDR3 comprises 13 residues. V lost 5 bases and J lost 2, with 9 bases in between.